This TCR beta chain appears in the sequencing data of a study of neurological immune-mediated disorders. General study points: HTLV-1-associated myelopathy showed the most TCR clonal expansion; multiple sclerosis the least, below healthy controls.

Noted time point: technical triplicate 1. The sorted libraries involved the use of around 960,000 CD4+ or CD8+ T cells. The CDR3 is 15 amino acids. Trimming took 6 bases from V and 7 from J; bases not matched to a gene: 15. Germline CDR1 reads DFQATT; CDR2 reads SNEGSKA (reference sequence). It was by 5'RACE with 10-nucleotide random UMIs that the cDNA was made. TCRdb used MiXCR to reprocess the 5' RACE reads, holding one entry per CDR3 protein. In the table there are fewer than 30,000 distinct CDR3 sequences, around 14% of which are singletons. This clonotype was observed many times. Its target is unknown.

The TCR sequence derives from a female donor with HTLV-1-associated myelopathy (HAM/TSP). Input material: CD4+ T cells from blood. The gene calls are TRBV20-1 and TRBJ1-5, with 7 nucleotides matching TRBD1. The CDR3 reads CSAADRVKGRQPQHF. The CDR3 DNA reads TGCAGTGCCGCCGACAGGGTGAAGGGTCGGCAGCCCCAGCATTTT.